The clone carrying this TCR beta chain has ten or more counts. The record originates from a study of T cells in Graves' hyperthyroidism and ophthalmopathy. RNA transcripts served as the template for amplifying TCR beta CDR3 regions. Initially, a first-round RT-PCR of the TCR CDR3 employed the HTBI primer set. TCRdb reprocessed the multiplex PCR reads with MiXCR, giving one entry per CDR3 protein. The sample shows 500,000 to 600,000 distinct CDR3 sequences, 46% of them seen only once. Patients were aged 18 to 65, had disease duration under 2 months, and had newly diagnosed hyperthyroidism. CDR3 length: 14 residues. CDR1 MNHEY and CDR2 SVGAGI come from the germline V gene. The trim removed 2 bases at V and 6 bases at J, leaving 3 bases unmatched.

This clonotype was sampled from a young woman with Graves' hyperthyroidism. Input material: peripheral blood or thyroid tissue (not recorded which). The chain is built from TRBV6-5 and TRBJ2-7; 11 positions match TRBD2. CDR3 residues: CASSYELAGVEQYF. The CDR3 DNA reads as TGTGCCAGCAGTTACGAACTAGCGGGAGTCGAGCAGTACTTC.